This T cell receptor (beta chain) was found in a study of blood T cells in healthy people across ages. Study-level information: About one barcoded beta molecule per two T cells was captured by template switching.

PCR was performed a second time for roughly 7 to 11 cycles using a sample-barcoded 5' primer and a J-beta primer mix. TCRdb passed the 5' RACE reads through MiXCR, listing each CDR3 protein once. The data contain 250,000 to 300,000 distinct CDR3 sequences, 25% to 30% of them singletons. This clonotype was counted between two and nine times. CDR1 is SGHRS and CDR2 is YFSETQ in the germline V gene. There are 14 residues in the CDR3. The V segment lost 4 bases and the J segment 6 bases; nucleotides outside the gene matches: 4. This rearrangement joins TRBV5-1 to TRBJ2-3; 11 nucleotides agree with TRBD1. This TCR was recovered from a woman in her sixties or seventies in good health. What was sequenced was blood. CDR3 sequence: CASSQGQGVDTQYF. The DNA of the CDR3 is TGCGCCAGCAGCCAGGGACAGGGGGTCGATACGCAGTATTTT.